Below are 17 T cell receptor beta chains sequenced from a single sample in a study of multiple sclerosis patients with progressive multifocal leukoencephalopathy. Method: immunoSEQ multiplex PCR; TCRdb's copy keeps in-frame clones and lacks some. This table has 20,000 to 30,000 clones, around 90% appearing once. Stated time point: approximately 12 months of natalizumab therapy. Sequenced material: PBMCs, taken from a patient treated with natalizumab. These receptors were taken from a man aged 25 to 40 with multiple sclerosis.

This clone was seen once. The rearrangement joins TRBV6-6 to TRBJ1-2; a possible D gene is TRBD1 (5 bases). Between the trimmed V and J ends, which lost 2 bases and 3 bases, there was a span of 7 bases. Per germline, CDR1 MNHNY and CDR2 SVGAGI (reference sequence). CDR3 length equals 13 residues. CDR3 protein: CASSYRGHYGYTF. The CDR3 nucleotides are TGTGCCAGCAGTTACAGGGGACACTATGGCTACACCTTC.

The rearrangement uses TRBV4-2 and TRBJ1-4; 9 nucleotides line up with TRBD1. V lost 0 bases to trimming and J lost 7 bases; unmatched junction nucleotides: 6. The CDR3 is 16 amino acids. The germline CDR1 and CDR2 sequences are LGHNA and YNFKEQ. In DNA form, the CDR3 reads TGTGCCAGCAGCCAAGATCAGGGGACAGGGAGTGAAAAACTGTTTTTT. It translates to CASSQDQGTGSEKLFF.

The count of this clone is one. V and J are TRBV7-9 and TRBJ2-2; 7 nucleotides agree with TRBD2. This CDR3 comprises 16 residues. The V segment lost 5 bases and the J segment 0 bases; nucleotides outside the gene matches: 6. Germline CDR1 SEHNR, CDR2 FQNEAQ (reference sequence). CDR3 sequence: CASSLGGSSNTGELFF. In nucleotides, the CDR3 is TGTGCCAGCAGCCTAGGCGGGAGTTCGAACACCGGGGAGCTGTTTTTT.

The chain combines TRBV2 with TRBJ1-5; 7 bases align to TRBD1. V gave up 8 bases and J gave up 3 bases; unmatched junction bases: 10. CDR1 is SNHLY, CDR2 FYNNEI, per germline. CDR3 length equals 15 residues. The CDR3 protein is CASGKGQIDNQPQHF. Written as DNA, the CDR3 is TGTGCCAGCGGTAAGGGACAGATAGACAATCAGCCCCAGCATTTT.

CDR3 amino acids: CASSLTASGTGFHEQYF. CDR3 nucleotide sequence: TGTGCCAGCAGTTTAACAGCGTCCGGGACAGGGTTCCACGAGCAGTACTTC. The chain has TRBV27 and TRBJ2-7; TRBD1 agrees at 9 bases. The CDR3 totals 17 residues. Germline lookup yields CDR1 MNHEY and CDR2 SMNVEV (reference sequence). Losses at the gene ends were 2 bases for V and 5 bases for J; bases not matched to a gene: 13.

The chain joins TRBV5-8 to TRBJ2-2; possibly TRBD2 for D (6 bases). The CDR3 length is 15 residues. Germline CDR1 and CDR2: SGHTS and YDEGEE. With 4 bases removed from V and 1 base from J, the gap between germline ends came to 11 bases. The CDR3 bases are TGTGCCAGCAGCCTGGGACTTCTGAACACCGGGGAGCTGTTTTTT. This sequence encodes CASSLGLLNTGELFF. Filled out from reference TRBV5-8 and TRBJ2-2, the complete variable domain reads EAGVTQSPTHLIKTRGQQATLRCSPISGHTSVYWYQQALGLGLQFLLWYDEGEERNRGNFPPRFSGRQFPNYSSELNVNALELEDSALYLCASSLGLLNTGELFFGEGSRLTVL.

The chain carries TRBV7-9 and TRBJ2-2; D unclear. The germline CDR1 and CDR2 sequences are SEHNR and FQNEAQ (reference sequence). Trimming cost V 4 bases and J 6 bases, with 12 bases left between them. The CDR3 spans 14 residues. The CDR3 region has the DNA TGTGCCAGCAGCTCGACCCCAACGGCCGGGGAGCTGTTTTTT. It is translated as CASSSTPTAGELFF. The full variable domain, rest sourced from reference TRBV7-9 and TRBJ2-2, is DTGVSQNPRHKITKRGQNVTFRCDPISEHNRLYWYRQTLGQGPEFLTYFQNEAQLEKSRLLSDRFSAERPKGSFSTLEIQRTEQGDSAMYLCASSSTPTAGELFFGEGSRLTVL.

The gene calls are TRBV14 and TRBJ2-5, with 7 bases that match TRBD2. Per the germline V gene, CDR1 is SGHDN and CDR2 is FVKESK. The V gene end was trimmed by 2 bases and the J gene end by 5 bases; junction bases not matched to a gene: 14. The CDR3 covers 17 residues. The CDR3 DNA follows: TGTGCCAGCAGCCAATCCGGGAGAGCGGGAAGGGAGGAGACCCAGTACTTC. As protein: CASSQSGRAGREETQYF.

CDR3 sequence: CSVEYSEEGGEQFF. As DNA, the CDR3 is TGCAGCGTTGAGTATTCTGAGGAGGGAGGTGAGCAGTTCTTC. V gene TRBV29-1 combines with J gene TRBJ2-1, with a tentative D call TRBD2 (6 bases). Trimming removed 3 bases from V and 9 bases from J, with 18 bases in between. The CDR3 consists of 14 residues. Germline CDR1 is SQVTM and CDR2 is ANQGSEA.

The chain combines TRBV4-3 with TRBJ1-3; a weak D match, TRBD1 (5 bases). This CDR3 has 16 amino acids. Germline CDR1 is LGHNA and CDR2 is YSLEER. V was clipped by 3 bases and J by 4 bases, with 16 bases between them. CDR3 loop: CASSQSLRGIGNTIYF. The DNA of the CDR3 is TGCGCCAGCAGCCAGTCCCTACGGGGGATCGGAAACACCATATATTTT.

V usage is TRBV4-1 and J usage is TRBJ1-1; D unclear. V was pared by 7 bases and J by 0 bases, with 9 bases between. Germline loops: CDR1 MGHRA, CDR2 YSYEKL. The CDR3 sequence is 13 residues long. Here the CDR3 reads CASTAKVNTEAFF. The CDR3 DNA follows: TGCGCCAGCACGGCAAAAGTGAACACTGAAGCTTTCTTT.

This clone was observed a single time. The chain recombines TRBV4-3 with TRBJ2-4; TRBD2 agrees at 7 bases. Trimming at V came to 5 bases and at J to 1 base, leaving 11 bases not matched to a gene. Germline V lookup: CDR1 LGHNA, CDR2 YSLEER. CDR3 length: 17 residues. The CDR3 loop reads CASSFREGSGAKNIQYF. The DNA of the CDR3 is TGCGCCAGCAGCTTTAGGGAGGGTTCCGGGGCCAAAAACATTCAGTACTTC.

The CDR3 loop is CATSRQTGGLTDTQYF. In nucleotides, the CDR3 is TGTGCCACCAGCAGACAAACAGGGGGCCTCACAGATACGCAGTATTTT. The chain recombines TRBV15 with TRBJ2-3, with 9 bases lining up with TRBD1. CDR1 and CDR2 (germline): LNHNV, YYDKDF (reference sequence). Trimming took 2 bases from V and 2 from J; bases not matched to a gene: 5. The CDR3 is 16 residues long.

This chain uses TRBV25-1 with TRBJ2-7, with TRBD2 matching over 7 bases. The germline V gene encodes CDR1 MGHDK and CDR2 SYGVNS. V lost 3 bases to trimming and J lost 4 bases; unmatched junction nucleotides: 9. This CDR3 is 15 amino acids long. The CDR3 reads CASSDDLGGQYEQYF. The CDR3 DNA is TGTGCCAGCAGTGACGATTTGGGAGGGCAGTACGAGCAGTACTTC.

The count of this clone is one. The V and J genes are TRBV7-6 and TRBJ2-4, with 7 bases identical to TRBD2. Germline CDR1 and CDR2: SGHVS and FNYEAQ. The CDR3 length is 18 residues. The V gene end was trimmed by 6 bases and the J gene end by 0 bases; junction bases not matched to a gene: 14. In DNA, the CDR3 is TGTGCCAGCAGTCCCTCCCCCCGGCTAGCGGTAGCCAAAAACATTCAGTACTTC. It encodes CASSPSPRLAVAKNIQYF.

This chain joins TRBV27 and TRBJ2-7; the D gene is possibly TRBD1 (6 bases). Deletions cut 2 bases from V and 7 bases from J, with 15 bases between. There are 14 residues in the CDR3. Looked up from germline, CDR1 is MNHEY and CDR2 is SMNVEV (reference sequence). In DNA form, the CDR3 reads TGTGCCAGCAGTTTAGGGAATAGGGGGAGTGAGCAGTACTTC. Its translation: CASSLGNRGSEQYF.

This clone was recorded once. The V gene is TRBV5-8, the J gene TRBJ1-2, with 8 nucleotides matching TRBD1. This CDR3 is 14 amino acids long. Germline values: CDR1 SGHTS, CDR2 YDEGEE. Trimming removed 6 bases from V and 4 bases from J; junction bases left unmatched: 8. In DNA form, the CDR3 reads TGTGCCAGCATTACCGGGACAGGTGGCTATGGCTACACCTTC. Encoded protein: CASITGTGGYGYTF.